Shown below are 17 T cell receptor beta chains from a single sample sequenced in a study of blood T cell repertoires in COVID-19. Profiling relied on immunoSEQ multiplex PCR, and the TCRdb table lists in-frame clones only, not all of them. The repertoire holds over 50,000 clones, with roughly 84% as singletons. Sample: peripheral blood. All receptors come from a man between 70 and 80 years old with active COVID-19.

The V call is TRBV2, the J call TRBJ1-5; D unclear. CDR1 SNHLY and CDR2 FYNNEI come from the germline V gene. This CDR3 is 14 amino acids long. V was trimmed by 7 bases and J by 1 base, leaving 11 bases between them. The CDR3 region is CASTSEWSNQPQHF. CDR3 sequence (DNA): TGTGCCAGCACCTCTGAGTGGAGCAATCAGCCCCAGCATTTT. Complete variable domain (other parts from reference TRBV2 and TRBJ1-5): EPEVTQTPSHQVTQMGQEVILRCVPISNHLYFYWYRQILGQKVEFLVSFYNNEISEKSEIFDDQFSVERPDGSNFTLKIRSTKLEDSAMYFCASTSEWSNQPQHFGDGTRLSIL.

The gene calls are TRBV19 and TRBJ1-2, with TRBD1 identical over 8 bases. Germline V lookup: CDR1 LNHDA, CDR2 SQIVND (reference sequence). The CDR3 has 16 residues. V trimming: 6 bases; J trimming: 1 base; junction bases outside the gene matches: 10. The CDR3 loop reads CASRNNRDRLNYGYTF. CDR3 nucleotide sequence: TGTGCCAGTAGGAATAACCGGGACAGGCTTAACTATGGCTACACCTTC. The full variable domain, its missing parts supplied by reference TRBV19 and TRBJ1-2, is DGGITQSPKYLFRKEGQNVTLSCEQNLNHDAMYWYRQDPGQGLRLIYYSQIVNDFQKGDIAEGYSVSREKKESFPLTVTSAQKNPTAFYLCASRNNRDRLNYGYTFGSGTRLTVV.

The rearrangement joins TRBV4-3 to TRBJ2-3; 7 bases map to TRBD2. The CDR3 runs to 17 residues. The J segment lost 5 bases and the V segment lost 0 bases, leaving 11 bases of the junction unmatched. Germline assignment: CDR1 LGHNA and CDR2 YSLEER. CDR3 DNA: TGCGCCAGCAGCCAAGATTTGGCTAGCGGCGGGGTAGATACGCAGTATTTT. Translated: CASSQDLASGGVDTQYF.

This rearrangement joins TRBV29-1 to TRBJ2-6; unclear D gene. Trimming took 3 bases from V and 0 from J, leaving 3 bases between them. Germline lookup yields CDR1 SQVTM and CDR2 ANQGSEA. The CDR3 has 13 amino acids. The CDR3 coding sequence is TGCAGCGTTGACAGCTCTGGGGCCAACGTCCTGACTTTC. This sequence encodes CSVDSSGANVLTF.

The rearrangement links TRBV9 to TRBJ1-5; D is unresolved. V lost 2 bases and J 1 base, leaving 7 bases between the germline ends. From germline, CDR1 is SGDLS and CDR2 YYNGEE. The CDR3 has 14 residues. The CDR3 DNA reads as TGTGCCAGCAGCGTGGGGAGAAGCAATCAGCCCCAGCATTTT. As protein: CASSVGRSNQPQHF.

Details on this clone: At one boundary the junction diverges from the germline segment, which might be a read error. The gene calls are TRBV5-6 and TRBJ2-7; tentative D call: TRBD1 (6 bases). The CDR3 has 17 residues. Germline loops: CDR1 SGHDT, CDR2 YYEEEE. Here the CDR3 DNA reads TGTGCCAGCAGCTTGTTTTCAGGGGCCCCCAGCTCCTACGAGCAGTGCTTC. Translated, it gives CASSLFSGAPSSYEQCF.

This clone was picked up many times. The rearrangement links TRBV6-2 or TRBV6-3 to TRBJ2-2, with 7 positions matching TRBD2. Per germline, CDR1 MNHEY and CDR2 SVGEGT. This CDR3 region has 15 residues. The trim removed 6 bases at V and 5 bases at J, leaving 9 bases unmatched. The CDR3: CASSPSGVDTGELFF. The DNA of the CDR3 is TGTGCCAGCAGCCCCAGCGGGGTGGATACCGGGGAGCTGTTTTTT.

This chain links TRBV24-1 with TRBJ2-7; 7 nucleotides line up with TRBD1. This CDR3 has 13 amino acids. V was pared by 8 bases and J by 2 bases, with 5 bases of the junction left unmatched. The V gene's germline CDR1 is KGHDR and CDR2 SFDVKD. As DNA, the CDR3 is TGTGCCACCACTAATACAGGGGCCTACGAGCAGTACTTC. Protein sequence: CATTNTGAYEQYF.

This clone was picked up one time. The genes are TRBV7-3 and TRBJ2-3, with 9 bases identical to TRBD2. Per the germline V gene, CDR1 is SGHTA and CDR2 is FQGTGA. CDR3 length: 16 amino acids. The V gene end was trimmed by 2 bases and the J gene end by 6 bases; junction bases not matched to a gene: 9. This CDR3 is CASSLDQAGGRDTQYF. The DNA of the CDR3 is TGTGCCAGCAGCTTAGATCAAGCGGGGGGACGGGATACGCAGTATTTT.

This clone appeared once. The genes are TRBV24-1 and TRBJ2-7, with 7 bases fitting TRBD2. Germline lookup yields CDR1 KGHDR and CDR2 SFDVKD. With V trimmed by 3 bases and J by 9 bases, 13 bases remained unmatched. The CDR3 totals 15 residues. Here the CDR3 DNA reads TGTGCCACCAGTGATCCGACCCGGGGGGTCCTACGGCAGTACTTC. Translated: CATSDPTRGVLRQYF.

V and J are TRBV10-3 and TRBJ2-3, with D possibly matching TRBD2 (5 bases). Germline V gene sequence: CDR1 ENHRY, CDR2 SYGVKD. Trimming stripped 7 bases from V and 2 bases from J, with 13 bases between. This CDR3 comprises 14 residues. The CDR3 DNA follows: TGTGCCATCATGGCGGGTGCTTACACAGATACGCAGTATTTT. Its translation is CAIMAGAYTDTQYF.

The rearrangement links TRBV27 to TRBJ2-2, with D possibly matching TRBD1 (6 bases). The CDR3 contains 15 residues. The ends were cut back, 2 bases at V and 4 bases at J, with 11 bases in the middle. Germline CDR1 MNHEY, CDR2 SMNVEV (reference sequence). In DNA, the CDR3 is TGTGCCAGCAGTTTACCCGGACAGCTCACCGGGGAGCTGTTTTTT. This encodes CASSLPGQLTGELFF.

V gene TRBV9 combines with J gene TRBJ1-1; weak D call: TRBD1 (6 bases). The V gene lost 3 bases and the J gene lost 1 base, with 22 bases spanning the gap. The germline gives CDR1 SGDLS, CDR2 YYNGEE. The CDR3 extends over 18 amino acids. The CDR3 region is CASSAPEGGAQTNTEAFF. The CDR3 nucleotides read TGTGCCAGCAGCGCCCCGGAAGGGGGGGCACAGACGAACACTGAAGCTTTCTTT.

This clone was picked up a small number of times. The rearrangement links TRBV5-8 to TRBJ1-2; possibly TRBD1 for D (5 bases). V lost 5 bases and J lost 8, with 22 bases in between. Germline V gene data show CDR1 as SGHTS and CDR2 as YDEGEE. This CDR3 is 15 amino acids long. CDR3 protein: CASSFSRGPKGGYTF. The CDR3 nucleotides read TGTGCCAGCAGTTTCTCGCGGGGCCCGAAGGGAGGCTACACCTTC.

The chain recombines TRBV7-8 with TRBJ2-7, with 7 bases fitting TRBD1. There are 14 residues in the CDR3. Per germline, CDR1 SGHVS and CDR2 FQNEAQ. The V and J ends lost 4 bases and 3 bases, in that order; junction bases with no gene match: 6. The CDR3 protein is CASSSTRQGYEQYF. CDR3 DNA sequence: TGTGCCAGCAGCTCCACCCGACAGGGCTACGAGCAGTACTTC. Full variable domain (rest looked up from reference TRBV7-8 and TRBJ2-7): GAGVSQSPRYKVAKRGQDVALRCDPISGHVSLFWYQQALGQGPEFLTYFQNEAQLDKSGLPSDRFFAERPEGSVSTLKIQRTQQEDSAVYLCASSSTRQGYEQYFGPGTRLTVT.

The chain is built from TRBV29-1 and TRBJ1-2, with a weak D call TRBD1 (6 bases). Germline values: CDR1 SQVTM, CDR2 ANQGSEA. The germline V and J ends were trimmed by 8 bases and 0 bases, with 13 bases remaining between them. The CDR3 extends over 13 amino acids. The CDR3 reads CSLRTDTNYGYTF. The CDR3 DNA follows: TGCAGCCTCCGGACAGACACTAACTATGGCTACACCTTC.

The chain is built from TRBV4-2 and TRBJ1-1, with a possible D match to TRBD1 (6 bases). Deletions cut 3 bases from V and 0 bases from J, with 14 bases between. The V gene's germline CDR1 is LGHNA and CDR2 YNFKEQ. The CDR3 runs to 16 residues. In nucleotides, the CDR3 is TGTGCCAGCAGCCAGGGCGACAGGAGAATGAACACTGAAGCTTTCTTT. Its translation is CASSQGDRRMNTEAFF.